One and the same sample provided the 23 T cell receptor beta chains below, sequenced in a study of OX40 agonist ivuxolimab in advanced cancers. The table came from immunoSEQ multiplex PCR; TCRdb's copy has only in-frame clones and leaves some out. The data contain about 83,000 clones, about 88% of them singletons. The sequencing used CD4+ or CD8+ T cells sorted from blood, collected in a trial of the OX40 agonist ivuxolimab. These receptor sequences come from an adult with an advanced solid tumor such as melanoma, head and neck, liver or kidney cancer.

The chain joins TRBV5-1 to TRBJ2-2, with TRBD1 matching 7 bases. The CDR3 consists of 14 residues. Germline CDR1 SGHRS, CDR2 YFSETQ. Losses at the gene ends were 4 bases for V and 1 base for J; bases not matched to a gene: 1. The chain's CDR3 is CASSGTVNTGELFF. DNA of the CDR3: TGCGCCAGCAGCGGGACAGTGAACACCGGGGAGCTGTTTTTT.

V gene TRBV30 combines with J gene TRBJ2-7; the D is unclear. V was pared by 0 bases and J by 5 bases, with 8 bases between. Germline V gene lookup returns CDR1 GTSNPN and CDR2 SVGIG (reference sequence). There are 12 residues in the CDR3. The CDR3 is CAWSVRRDEQYF. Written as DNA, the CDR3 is TGTGCCTGGAGTGTACGAAGGGACGAGCAGTACTTC.

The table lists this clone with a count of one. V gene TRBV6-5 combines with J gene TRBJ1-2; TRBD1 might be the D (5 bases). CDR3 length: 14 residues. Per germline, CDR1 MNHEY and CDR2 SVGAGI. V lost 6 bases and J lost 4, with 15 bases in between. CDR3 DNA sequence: TGTGCCAGCAGGCCCCCAGGGAGGGGCTATGGCTACACCTTC. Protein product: CASRPPGRGYGYTF.

DNA of the CDR3: TGTGCCAGCAGTTATGGGGGGAATCAGCCCCAGCATTTT. It codes for CASSYGGNQPQHF. The gene calls are TRBV6-1 and TRBJ1-5; D might be TRBD1 (5 bases). Germline V gene data show CDR1 as MNHNS and CDR2 as SASEGT. The V end lost 5 bases, the J end lost 4 bases, and 9 bases lay between the germline ends. The CDR3 loop spans 13 amino acids.

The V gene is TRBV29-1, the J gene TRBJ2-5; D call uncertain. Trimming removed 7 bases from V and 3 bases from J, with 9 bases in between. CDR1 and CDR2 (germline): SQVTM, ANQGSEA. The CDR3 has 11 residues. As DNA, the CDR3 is TGCAGCGCCGGACCGGAAGAGACCCAGTACTTC. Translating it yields CSAGPEETQYF.

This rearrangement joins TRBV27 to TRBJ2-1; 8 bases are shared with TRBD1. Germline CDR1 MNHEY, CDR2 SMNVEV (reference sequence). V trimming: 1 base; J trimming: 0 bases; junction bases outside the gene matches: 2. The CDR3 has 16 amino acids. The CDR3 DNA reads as TGTGCCAGCAGTTTATACGGACAGGGCTCCTACAATGAGCAGTTCTTC. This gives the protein CASSLYGQGSYNEQFF.

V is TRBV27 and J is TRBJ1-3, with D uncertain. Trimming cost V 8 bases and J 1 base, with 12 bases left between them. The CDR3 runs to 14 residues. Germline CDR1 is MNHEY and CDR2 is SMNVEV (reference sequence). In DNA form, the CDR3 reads TGTGCCAGCTCCCCCGGACGGTCTGGAAACACCATATATTTT. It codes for CASSPGRSGNTIYF.

The CDR3 bases are TGTGCCAGCAGCTTTCGACTTCCACCCTACAATGAGCAGTTCTTC. Translating gives CASSFRLPPYNEQFF. The chain joins TRBV7-8 to TRBJ2-1; the D is unclear. Germline values: CDR1 SGHVS, CDR2 FQNEAQ. This CDR3 spans 15 amino acids. Trimming left V 3 bases short and J 2 bases short, with 11 bases between.

This CDR3 reads CASSHGTTGYNEQFF. Here the CDR3 DNA reads TGTGCCAGCAGCCACGGGACTACTGGATACAATGAGCAGTTCTTC. The chain is built from TRBV7-6 and TRBJ2-1; 7 bases match TRBD2. The V gene's germline CDR1 is SGHVS and CDR2 FNYEAQ. This CDR3 is built from 15 residues. J was trimmed by 4 bases and V by 5 bases; bases with no gene match: 8. Supplemented by reference TRBV7-6 and TRBJ2-1, the full variable domain reads GAGVSQSPRYKVTKRGQDVALRCDPISGHVSLYWYRQALGQGPEFLTYFNYEAQQDKSGLPNDRFSAERPEGSISTLTIQRTEQRDSAMYRCASSHGTTGYNEQFFGPGTRLTVL.

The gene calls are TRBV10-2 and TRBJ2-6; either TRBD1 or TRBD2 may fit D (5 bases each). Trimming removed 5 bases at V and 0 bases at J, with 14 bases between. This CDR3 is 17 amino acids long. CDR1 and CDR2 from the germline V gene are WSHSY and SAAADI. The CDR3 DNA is TGCGCCAGCAGTACTCGGGGACGGAGCTCTGGGGCCAACGTCCTGACTTTC. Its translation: CASSTRGRSSGANVLTF.

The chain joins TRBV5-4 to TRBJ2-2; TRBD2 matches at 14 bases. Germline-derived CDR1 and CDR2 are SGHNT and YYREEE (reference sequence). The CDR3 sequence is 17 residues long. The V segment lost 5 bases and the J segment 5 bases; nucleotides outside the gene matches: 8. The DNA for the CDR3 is TGTGCCAGCAGTCGGGGACTAGCGGGAGCAGGGACCGGGGAGCTGTTTTTT. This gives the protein CASSRGLAGAGTGELFF.

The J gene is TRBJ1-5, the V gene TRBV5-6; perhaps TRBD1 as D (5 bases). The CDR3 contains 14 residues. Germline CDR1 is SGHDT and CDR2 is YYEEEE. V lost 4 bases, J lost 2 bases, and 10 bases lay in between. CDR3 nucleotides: TGTGCCAGCAGCAAGTTAGGGGGCAATCAGCCCCAGCATTTT. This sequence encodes CASSKLGGNQPQHF.

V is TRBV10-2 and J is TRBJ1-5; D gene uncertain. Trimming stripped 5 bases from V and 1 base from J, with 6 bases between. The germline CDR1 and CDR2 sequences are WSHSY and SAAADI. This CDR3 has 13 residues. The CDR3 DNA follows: TGCGCCAGCAGTACGTTAAGCAATCAGCCCCAGCATTTT. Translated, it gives CASSTLSNQPQHF.

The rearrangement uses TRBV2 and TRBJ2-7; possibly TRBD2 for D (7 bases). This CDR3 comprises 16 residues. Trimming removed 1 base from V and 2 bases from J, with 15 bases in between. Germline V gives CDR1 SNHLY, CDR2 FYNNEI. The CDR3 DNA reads TGTGCCAGCAGTGAAGACCTGGGGGGGGCGACCTACGAGCAGTACTTC. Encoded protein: CASSEDLGGATYEQYF.

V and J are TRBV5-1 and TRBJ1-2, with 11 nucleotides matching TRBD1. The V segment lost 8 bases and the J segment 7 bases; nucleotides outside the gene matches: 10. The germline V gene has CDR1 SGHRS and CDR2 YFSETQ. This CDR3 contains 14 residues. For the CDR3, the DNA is TGCGCCAGTTTTTCCGGGACAGGGGGTGCTGGCTACACCTTC. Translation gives CASFSGTGGAGYTF. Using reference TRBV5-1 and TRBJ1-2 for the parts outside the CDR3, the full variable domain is KAGVTQTPRYLIKTRGQQVTLSCSPISGHRSVSWYQQTPGQGLQFLFEYFSETQRNKGNFPGRFSGRQFSNSRSEMNVSTLELGDSALYLCASFSGTGGAGYTFGSGTRLTVV.

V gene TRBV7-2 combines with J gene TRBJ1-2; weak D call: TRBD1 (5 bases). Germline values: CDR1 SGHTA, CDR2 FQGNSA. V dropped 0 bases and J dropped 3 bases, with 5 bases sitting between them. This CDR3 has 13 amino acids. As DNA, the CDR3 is TGTGCCAGCAGCTTAGCAGGGGACTATGGCTACACCTTC. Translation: CASSLAGDYGYTF.

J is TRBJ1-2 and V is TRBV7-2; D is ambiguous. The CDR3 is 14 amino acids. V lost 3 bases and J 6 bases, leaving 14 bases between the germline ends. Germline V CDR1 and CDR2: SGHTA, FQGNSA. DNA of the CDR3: TGTGCCAGCAGCTTTACACCAAGGACTGATGGCTACACCTTC. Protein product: CASSFTPRTDGYTF.

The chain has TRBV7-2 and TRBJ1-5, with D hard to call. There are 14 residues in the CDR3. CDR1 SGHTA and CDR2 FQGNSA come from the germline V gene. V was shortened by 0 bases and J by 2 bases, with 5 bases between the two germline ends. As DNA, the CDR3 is TGTGCCAGCAGCTTAGCATTGGGCAATCAGCCCCAGCATTTT. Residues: CASSLALGNQPQHF.

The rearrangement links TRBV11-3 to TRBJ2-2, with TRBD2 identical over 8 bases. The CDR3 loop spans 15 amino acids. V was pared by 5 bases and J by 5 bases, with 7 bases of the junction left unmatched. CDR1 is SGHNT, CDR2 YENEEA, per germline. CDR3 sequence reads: CASSPGGPRTGELFF. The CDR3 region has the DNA TGTGCCAGCAGCCCGGGGGGGCCAAGAACCGGGGAGCTGTTTTTT.

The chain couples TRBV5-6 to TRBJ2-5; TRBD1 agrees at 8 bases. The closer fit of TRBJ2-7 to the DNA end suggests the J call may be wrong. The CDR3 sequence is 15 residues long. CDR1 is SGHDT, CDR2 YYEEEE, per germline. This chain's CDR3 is CASSSLRGPTYEQYF. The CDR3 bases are TGTGCCAGCAGCTCCCTCAGGGGGCCCACCTACGAGCAGTACTTC.

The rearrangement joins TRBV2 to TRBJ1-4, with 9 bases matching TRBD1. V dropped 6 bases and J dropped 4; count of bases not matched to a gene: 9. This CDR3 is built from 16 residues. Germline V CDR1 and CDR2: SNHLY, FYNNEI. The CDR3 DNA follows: TGTGCCAGCAGCCCGGACAGGGGAGAGGGTAATGAAAAACTGTTTTTT. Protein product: CASSPDRGEGNEKLFF.

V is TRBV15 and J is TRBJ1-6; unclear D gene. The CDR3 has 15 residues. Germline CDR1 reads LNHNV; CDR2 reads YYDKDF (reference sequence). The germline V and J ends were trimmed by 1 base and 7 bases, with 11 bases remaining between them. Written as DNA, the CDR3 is TGTGCCACCAGCAGAGGCCCGGAGTGGAATTCACCCCTCCACTTT. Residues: CATSRGPEWNSPLHF.

For the CDR3, the DNA is TGTGCCAGCAGCCAGATGACAGGGGTGCCTGGAAACACCATATATTTT. Protein sequence: CASSQMTGVPGNTIYF. V gene TRBV14 combines with J gene TRBJ1-3; 8 bases fit TRBD1. Trimming at V came to 3 bases and at J to 2 bases, leaving 6 bases not matched to a gene. The germline CDR1 and CDR2 sequences are SGHDN and FVKESK. CDR3 size: 16 residues.